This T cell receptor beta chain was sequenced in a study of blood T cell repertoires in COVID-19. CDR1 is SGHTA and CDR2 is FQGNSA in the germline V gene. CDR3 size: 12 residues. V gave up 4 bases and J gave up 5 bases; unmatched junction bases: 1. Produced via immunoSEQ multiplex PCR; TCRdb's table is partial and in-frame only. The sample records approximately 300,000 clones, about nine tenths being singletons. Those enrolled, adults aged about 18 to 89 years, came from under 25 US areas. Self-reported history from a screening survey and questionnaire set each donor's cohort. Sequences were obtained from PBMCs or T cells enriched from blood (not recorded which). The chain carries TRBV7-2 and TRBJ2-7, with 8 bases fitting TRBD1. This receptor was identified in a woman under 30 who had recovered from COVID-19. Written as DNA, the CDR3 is TGTGCCAGCAGCTCAGGGGGCCACGAGCAGTACTTC. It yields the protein CASSSGGHEQYF.